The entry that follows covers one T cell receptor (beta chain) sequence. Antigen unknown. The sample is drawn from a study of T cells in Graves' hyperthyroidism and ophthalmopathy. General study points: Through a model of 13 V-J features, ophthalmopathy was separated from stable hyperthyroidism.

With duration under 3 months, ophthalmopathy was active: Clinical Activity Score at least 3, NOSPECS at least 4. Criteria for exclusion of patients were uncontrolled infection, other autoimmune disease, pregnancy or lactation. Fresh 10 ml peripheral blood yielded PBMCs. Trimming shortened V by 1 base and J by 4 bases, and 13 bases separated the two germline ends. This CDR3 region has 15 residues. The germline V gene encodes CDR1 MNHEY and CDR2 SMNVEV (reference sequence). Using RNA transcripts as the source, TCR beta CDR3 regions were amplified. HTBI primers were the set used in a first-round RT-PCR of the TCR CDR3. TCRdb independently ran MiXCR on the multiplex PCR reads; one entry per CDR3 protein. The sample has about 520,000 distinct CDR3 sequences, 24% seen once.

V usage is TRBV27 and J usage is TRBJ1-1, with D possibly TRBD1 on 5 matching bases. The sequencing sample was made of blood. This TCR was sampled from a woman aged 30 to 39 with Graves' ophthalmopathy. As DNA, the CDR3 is TGTGCCAGCAGTTTATTGGGGGGTAGTACCACTGAAGCTTTCTTT. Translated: CASSLLGGSTTEAFF.